This TCR beta chain appears in the sequencing data of a study of shared clonotypes between healthy human individuals. Study in general: Participating donors consisted of two women and a few men aged 18 to 49.

As concerns this clone: Its specificity is not known.

For sorted subsets, approximately 180 ng DNA per replicate equaled 33,000 or so T cell genomes. Some clones are missing from TCRdb's copy, which holds only in-frame ones; the method was immunoSEQ multiplex PCR. The sample records roughly 2.6 million clones, 85% to 95% being singletons. Study-level points and caveats: When naive CD4 clonotypes were compared across a few donors, approximately 5% were shared.

The material sequenced was naive CD4+ T cells sorted from blood. Subset indicated: CD45RA+ positively selected. This sequence originates from a man in his late teens or twenties in good health.

The CDR3, as DNA: TGTGCCAGCAGTTTTTGGCGGGGGGGCCCAGATACGCAGTATTTT. This translates into CASSFWRGGPDTQYF. The V call is TRBV28, the J call TRBJ2-3; 9 nucleotides agree with TRBD2. The CDR3 consists of 15 residues. The J segment lost 4 bases and the V segment lost 3 bases, leaving 5 bases of the junction unmatched. CDR1 and CDR2 from the germline V gene are MDHEN and SYDVKM.